This TCR beta chain was recorded in a study of OX40 agonist ivuxolimab in advanced cancers. Some clones are missing from TCRdb's copy, which holds only in-frame ones; the method was immunoSEQ multiplex PCR. The sample shows some 90,000 clones, more than 70% of them seen only once. V was shortened by 5 bases and J by 1 base, with 9 bases between the two germline ends. Germline V lookup: CDR1 SGHTA, CDR2 FQGNSA. The CDR3 is made up of 14 amino acids. This TCR was recovered from an adult with an advanced solid tumor such as melanoma, head and neck, liver or kidney cancer. The specimen was CD4+ or CD8+ T cells sorted from blood, collected in a trial of the OX40 agonist ivuxolimab. The V and J genes are TRBV7-2 and TRBJ1-3; D is uncertain. CDR3 region: CASSVAGSGNTIYF. Written as DNA, the CDR3 is TGTGCCAGCAGCGTCGCGGGTTCTGGAAACACCATATATTTT.